One sample yielded the 15 T cell receptor beta chains listed below, sequenced in a study of Ad26.COV2.S vaccination and SARS-CoV-2 variants. As to treatment: some 20 received Ad26.COV2.S at low or high dose, single or two shots; roughly five received placebo; per-sample allocation not given. Specimen acquisition occurred on day 63 following the initial vaccine or placebo injection. The protocol was immunoSEQ multiplex PCR, while the TCRdb copy is restricted to in-frame clones and leaves out a portion. The repertoire consists of some 240,000 clones, with around 88% occurring once and the leading ten covering less than 3.5%. The sample consisted of peripheral blood, taken in a trial of Ad26.COV2.S vaccine versus placebo. The receptors originated from a person aged 18-60 years who received the Ad26.COV2.S COVID-19 vaccine or a placebo.

CDR3 DNA: TGTGCCAGTAGTATAGTCAAGGGTAGCAATCAGCCCCAGCATTTT. This codes for CASSIVKGSNQPQHF. The chain recombines TRBV19 with TRBJ1-5; D remains ambiguous. Germline lookup yields CDR1 LNHDA and CDR2 SQIVND (reference sequence). This CDR3 has 15 residues. V dropped 1 base and J dropped 0 bases, with 7 bases sitting between them.

This chain links TRBV7-9 with TRBJ1-3, with D uncertain. The V end lost 6 bases, the J end lost 4 bases, and 16 bases lay between the germline ends. Germline lookup yields CDR1 SEHNR and CDR2 FQNEAQ (reference sequence). The CDR3 consists of 15 residues. CDR3 residues: CASRKGIPPGNTIYF. In nucleotides, the CDR3 is TGTGCCAGCAGGAAAGGTATACCCCCGGGAAACACCATATATTTT. Drawing the rest from reference TRBV7-9 and TRBJ1-3, the complete variable domain is DTGVSQNPRHKITKRGQNVTFRCDPISEHNRLYWYRQTLGQGPEFLTYFQNEAQLEKSRLLSDRFSAERPKGSFSTLEIQRTEQGDSAMYLCASRKGIPPGNTIYFGEGSWLTVV.

This clone counts as medium-sized. The chain links TRBV7-6 to TRBJ2-7, with D perhaps TRBD2 (5 bases). Germline V gene sequence: CDR1 SGHVS, CDR2 FNYEAQ. The CDR3 runs 14 residues. Trimming pared 4 bases from V and 2 bases from J, leaving 12 bases between. CDR3 region: CASSYPPGAYEQYF. The CDR3 DNA is TGTGCCAGCAGCTATCCCCCCGGGGCCTACGAGCAGTACTTC.

This chain's CDR3 is CASSVTGVYDGYTF. The DNA for the CDR3 is TGTGCCAGTAGTGTAACAGGGGTCTACGATGGCTACACCTTC. The chain joins TRBV19 to TRBJ1-2, with 7 bases fitting TRBD1. The germline V gene has CDR1 LNHDA and CDR2 SQIVND (reference sequence). The CDR3 runs to 14 residues. Trimming took 5 bases from V and 6 from J; bases not matched to a gene: 9.

V and J are TRBV19 and TRBJ1-5, with a tentative D call TRBD1 (6 bases). V lost 8 bases and J 5 bases, leaving 16 bases between the germline ends. The CDR3 contains 14 residues. Germline V gene sequence: CDR1 LNHDA, CDR2 SQIVND (reference sequence). The CDR3 protein is CASSWAGAHQPQHF. The CDR3 region has the DNA TGTGCCAGTTCATGGGCGGGGGCCCATCAGCCCCAGCATTTT.

The chain links TRBV4-1 to TRBJ2-7, with 7 bases aligning to TRBD1. Germline V CDR1 and CDR2: MGHRA, YSYEKL. The CDR3 totals 15 residues. J gave up 4 bases and V 1 base, and 7 bases lay outside the gene matches. The CDR3 DNA sequence: TGCGCCAGCAGCCAAGGTTTACAGGGGCTTTACGAGCAGTACTTC. This encodes CASSQGLQGLYEQYF.

As for this clone: The junction differs from germline at one of its ends, possibly a read error. The chain links TRBV11-2 to TRBJ1-1, with D hard to call. The V gene's germline CDR1 is SGHAT and CDR2 FQNNGV. The CDR3 spans 13 residues. The CDR3 region has the DNA TGTGCCAGCAGCTTAAGGGTGAACCCTGAAGCTTTCTTT. It codes for CASSLRVNPEAFF.

The rearrangement joins TRBV6-5 to TRBJ1-6; perhaps TRBD1 as D (6 bases). The length of the CDR3 is 15 residues. V was pared by 0 bases and J by 6 bases, with 9 bases between. Germline V gene sequence: CDR1 MNHEY, CDR2 SVGAGI. CDR3 DNA sequence: TGTGCCAGCAGTTACTCAGGGGGAAGTAATTCACCCCTCCACTTT. Encoded protein: CASSYSGGSNSPLHF.

The chain is built from TRBV6-6 and TRBJ2-7; D could derive from TRBD1 or TRBD2 (5 bases each). From germline, CDR1 is MNHNY and CDR2 SVGAGI (reference sequence). The germline V and J ends were trimmed by 2 bases and 7 bases, with 12 bases remaining between them. The CDR3 sequence is 13 residues long. This chain's CDR3 is CASSYMAEGEQYV. DNA of the CDR3: TGTGCCAGCAGTTACATGGCAGAGGGGGAGCAGTACGTC.

The count of this clone is one. The chain links TRBV18 to TRBJ1-4; a possible D gene is TRBD1 (5 bases). V was clipped by 4 bases and J by 5 bases, with 11 bases between them. This CDR3 is built from 14 residues. CDR1 and CDR2 (germline): KGHSH, LQKENI. The CDR3 sequence is CASSQGPGNEKLFF. CDR3 DNA: TGTGCCAGCTCACAGGGACCGGGGAATGAAAAACTGTTTTTT.

J is TRBJ1-4 and V is TRBV7-6, with D possibly being TRBD1 (5 bases). The V gene's germline CDR1 is SGHVS and CDR2 FNYEAQ. The CDR3 consists of 13 residues. The germline V and J ends were trimmed by 6 bases and 8 bases, with 13 bases remaining between them. The DNA of the CDR3 is TGTGCCAGCAGTAGGCAGGGCGGGGAAAAACTGTTTTTT. Translation gives CASSRQGGEKLFF.

This chain's CDR3 is CASSLGLGYNEQFF. In DNA form, the CDR3 reads TGCGCCAGCAGCTTGGGGCTAGGCTACAATGAGCAGTTCTTC. This chain uses TRBV5-1 with TRBJ2-1; D gene ambiguous. Trimming took off 0 bases at V and 3 bases at J, with 7 bases between the two ends. Germline V gives CDR1 SGHRS, CDR2 YFSETQ. CDR3 length equals 14 residues.

V gene TRBV4-1 combines with J gene TRBJ2-3; TRBD1 might be the D (6 bases). The length of the CDR3 is 17 residues. Trimming pared 5 bases from V and 0 bases from J, leaving 18 bases between. Germline V gene data show CDR1 as MGHRA and CDR2 as YSYEKL. The CDR3 nucleotides read TGCGCCAGCAGCGCCCGGGACATAGGCTTAAGCACAGATACGCAGTATTTT. The encoded protein is CASSARDIGLSTDTQYF.

The chain uses TRBV10-3 and TRBJ1-4; TRBD1 agrees at 7 bases. The CDR3 extends over 14 amino acids. V lost 6 bases, J lost 6 bases, and 7 bases stayed unmatched. Germline CDR1 reads ENHRY; CDR2 reads SYGVKD. The CDR3 loop reads CAIRTGTEDEKLFF. CDR3 DNA sequence: TGTGCCATCAGGACCGGGACAGAAGATGAAAAACTGTTTTTT.

The V call is TRBV5-8, the J call TRBJ2-7; D ambiguous. V lost 5 bases, J lost 9 bases, and 12 bases lay in between. Germline CDR1 reads SGHTS; CDR2 reads YDEGEE. The CDR3 is 11 amino acids. The CDR3 spells CASREGVWQYV. CDR3 DNA: TGTGCCAGCAGAGAAGGCGTTTGGCAGTACGTC.